The next 18 T cell receptor beta chains were all read from a single sample in a study of T-cell reconstitution after alpha-beta-depleted transplantation in children (dated by TCRdb to the mid-2010s). The library came from PCR. Sequenced on an Illumina HiSeq 2500. To normalize quantification of the TCRbeta repertoire, the TCR libraries were built with molecular barcoding that relied on unique molecular identifiers. The public sequencing data were trimmed at Q25 with fastp and processed into clonotypes with MiXCR by TCRdb, which kept only in-frame beta chains. Rows with one shared CDR3 protein collapse into an entry with the most common genes and DNA. The sample table records a few hundred thousand distinct CDR3 sequences; about 16% of these occur just once. The leading ten clones occupy around 30% of the sample. Explained via the paper, the treatment or condition label denotes: allogeneic hematopoietic cell transplantation with graft depleted of TCRalphabeta T cells and CD19 B cells.

The source material was PBMCs, mostly from graft donor cells, sampled 360 days after TCRalphabeta/CD19-depleted stem cell transplant. The receptors come from a boy under two years old who had a stem cell transplant for Wiskott-Aldrich syndrome, so the T cells may come from the graft donor.

This clonotype was recorded a few times. The chain is built from TRBV24-1 and TRBJ2-3; the D gene is possibly TRBD1 (7 bases). The CDR3 length is 18 residues. Per the germline V gene, CDR1 is KGHDR and CDR2 is SFDVKD. Trimming cost V 1 base and J 1 base, with 17 bases left between them. CDR3 sequence: CATSDLSFRGTGTDTQYF. CDR3 DNA sequence: TGTGCCACCAGTGATTTAAGTTTCCGGGGGACAGGCACAGATACGCAGTATTTT.

This clonotype has only a few counts. The chain has TRBV7-7 and TRBJ2-5, with TRBD2 identical over 9 bases. The length of the CDR3 is 12 residues. J was trimmed by 5 bases and V by 9 bases; bases with no gene match: 4. Germline loops: CDR1 SSHAT, CDR2 FNYEAQ (reference sequence). CDR3 in DNA: TGTGCCAGTAGCGGGAGTCGGGAGACCCAGTACTTC. It codes for CASSGSRETQYF.

In its sample, this clonotype was seen a few times. The rearrangement uses TRBV5-1 and TRBJ2-1, with no clear D. The CDR3 covers 13 residues. CDR1 is SGHRS, CDR2 YFSETQ, per germline. V lost 4 bases, J lost 3 bases, and 8 bases lay in between. CDR3 in amino acids: CASSAELYNEQFF. For the CDR3, the DNA is TGCGCCAGCAGCGCCGAGCTCTACAATGAGCAGTTCTTC.

This clonotype showed up just a few times. The rearrangement uses TRBV24-1 and TRBJ2-1, with D perhaps TRBD1 (6 bases). Germline assignment: CDR1 KGHDR and CDR2 SFDVKD. This CDR3 has 17 amino acids. The V end was cut by 3 bases, the J end by 2 bases, with 16 bases between. CDR3 coding DNA: TGTGCCACCAGTGATCGACGGAAACAGGGTCCCTACAATGAGCAGTTCTTC. Protein product: CATSDRRKQGPYNEQFF.

This clonotype was counted at least ten times. J is TRBJ1-1 and V is TRBV20-1; unclear D gene. The CDR3 has 13 residues. Germline V gene sequence: CDR1 DFQATT, CDR2 SNEGSKA (reference sequence). Trimming stripped 1 base from V and 5 bases from J, with 11 bases between. The CDR3 DNA reads TGCAGTGCTAGAGTTCAGTGGGGTACTGAAGCTTTCTTT. Protein sequence: CSARVQWGTEAFF.

This clonotype appeared a few times. This chain joins TRBV2 and TRBJ2-1; unclear D gene. Trimming pared 3 bases from V and 6 bases from J, leaving 12 bases between. The CDR3 contains 14 residues. The germline V gene has CDR1 SNHLY and CDR2 FYNNEI. The CDR3 DNA is TGTGCCAGCAGTGAGTGGGTAGCTCCCAATGAGCAGTTCTTC. This codes for CASSEWVAPNEQFF.

The genes are TRBV7-2 and TRBJ2-3; D ambiguous. With 3 bases removed from V and 0 bases from J, the gap between germline ends came to 10 bases. CDR1 is SGHTA and CDR2 is FQGNSA in the germline V gene. The CDR3 runs to 15 residues. In DNA, the CDR3 is TGTGCCAGCAGCTTTAGATCCCCTAGCACAGATACGCAGTATTTT. Residues: CASSFRSPSTDTQYF. The complete variable domain, with remaining parts taken from reference TRBV7-2 and TRBJ2-3, reads GAGVSQSPSNKVTEKGKDVELRCDPISGHTALYWYRQSLGQGLEFLIYFQGNSAPDKSGLPSDRFSAERTGGSVSTLTIQRTQQEDSAVYLCASSFRSPSTDTQYFGPGTRLTVL.

V gene TRBV9 combines with J gene TRBJ2-3, with D uncertain. The germline V gene encodes CDR1 SGDLS and CDR2 YYNGEE. Trimming cost V 2 bases and J 0 bases, with 10 bases left between them. CDR3 length: 15 residues. CDR3 sequence: CASSVTLHSTDTQYF. The CDR3, as DNA: TGTGCCAGCAGCGTGACCCTACATAGCACAGATACGCAGTATTTT.

The chain uses TRBV6-5 and TRBJ2-7; 11 nucleotides align to TRBD2. V shed 4 bases and J 3 bases; nucleotides not matched to a gene: 5. Germline V gives CDR1 MNHEY, CDR2 SVGAGI. The CDR3 covers 15 residues. The CDR3 region is CASSSTGTSGYEQYF. The CDR3 DNA sequence: TGTGCCAGCAGTTCCACCGGGACTAGCGGCTACGAGCAGTACTTC.

This chain connects TRBV20-1 to TRBJ2-3; the D is unclear. In germline, CDR1 is DFQATT, CDR2 SNEGSKA (reference sequence). Trimming pared 2 bases from V and 8 bases from J, leaving 11 bases between. The CDR3 consists of 12 residues. CDR3 nucleotide sequence: TGCAGTGCTAGAACTACAATTGCTACGCAGTATTTT. This gives the protein CSARTTIATQYF.

The V call is TRBV10-3, the J call TRBJ1-6, with TRBD1 matching over 9 bases. This CDR3 spans 15 amino acids. The V gene's germline CDR1 is ENHRY and CDR2 SYGVKD. After removal of 0 bases from V and 7 bases from J, the junction contained 1 base not matched to a gene. CDR3 amino acids: CAISESGQGNSPLHF. Written as DNA, the CDR3 is TGTGCCATCAGTGAGTCGGGACAGGGAAATTCACCCCTCCACTTT.

This clonotype was detected only a few times. The chain joins TRBV5-1 to TRBJ2-4, with a possible D match to TRBD1 (5 bases). There are 15 residues in the CDR3. Looked up from germline, CDR1 is SGHRS and CDR2 is YFSETQ. Trimming pared 1 base from V and 2 bases from J, leaving 10 bases between. The CDR3 is CASSLIGATKNIQYF. In DNA form, the CDR3 reads TGCGCCAGCAGCTTGATAGGGGCGACCAAAAACATTCAGTACTTC.

The chain recombines TRBV20-1 with TRBJ2-5, with unresolved D. The CDR3 length is 12 residues. Germline V gene lookup returns CDR1 DFQATT and CDR2 SNEGSKA (reference sequence). The V gene lost 6 bases and the J gene lost 5 bases, with 13 bases spanning the gap. The CDR3 region is CSACRFYETQYF. The CDR3 nucleotides are TGCAGTGCCTGTCGCTTTTATGAGACCCAGTACTTC.

The chain recombines TRBV20-1 with TRBJ2-1, with TRBD2 matching 7 bases. Germline trimming cut 1 base from V and 0 bases from J; bases unmatched to any gene: 9. CDR3 length: 17 amino acids. The germline V gene encodes CDR1 DFQATT and CDR2 SNEGSKA (reference sequence). The CDR3 sequence is CSARVLYRTSSYNEQFF. The DNA of the CDR3 is TGCAGTGCTAGAGTACTTTACCGGACTAGCTCCTACAATGAGCAGTTCTTC.

The V and J genes are TRBV6-5 and TRBJ2-1; possible D gene TRBD2, 6 bases. The CDR3 is 15 amino acids. Trimming took 5 bases from V and 6 from J, leaving 17 bases between them. CDR1 is MNHEY, CDR2 SVGAGI, per germline. The CDR3 DNA follows: TGTGCCAGCAGTACTCCGGGACTTCCAGTCAATGAGCAGTTCTTC. Translated, it gives CASSTPGLPVNEQFF.

The chain has TRBV7-2 and TRBJ2-3; 7 bases map to TRBD2. Per the germline V gene, CDR1 is SGHTA and CDR2 is FQGNSA. Trimming at V came to 6 bases and at J to 4 bases, leaving 7 bases not matched to a gene. CDR3 length: 14 amino acids. CDR3 nucleotide sequence: TGTGCCAGCAGTCCGGCGGGAGTGGCAGATACGCAGTATTTT. It codes for CASSPAGVADTQYF.

The chain employs TRBV5-5 and TRBJ2-1; D is perhaps TRBD2 (5 bases). Germline values: CDR1 SGHKS, CDR2 YYEKEE (reference sequence). The CDR3 extends over 16 amino acids. Trimming left V 4 bases short and J 0 bases short, with 14 bases between. As DNA, the CDR3 is TGTGCCAGCAGCGCTCGACTAACCAACTCCTACAATGAGCAGTTCTTC. It yields the protein CASSARLTNSYNEQFF.

This clonotype was picked up many times. The chain combines TRBV27 with TRBJ2-1; D possibly uses TRBD1 or TRBD2 (6 bases each). CDR1 and CDR2 (germline): MNHEY, SMNVEV (reference sequence). Deletions cut 2 bases from V and 8 bases from J, with 16 bases between. The CDR3 covers 15 residues. CDR3 sequence: CASSLPPSGADEQFF. CDR3 coding DNA: TGTGCCAGCAGTTTACCCCCCTCGGGGGCCGATGAGCAGTTCTTC.